This T cell receptor (beta chain) was captured in a study of shared clonotypes between healthy human individuals. As to this clone: The same CDR3 is also encoded by other DNA sequences in this sample.

Naive CD8 populations comprised CD45RO-negative cells positively selected for CCR7, excluding terminally differentiated effector memory CD45RA+ cells. The CDR3 sequence is 15 residues long. Trimming cost V 5 bases and J 0 bases, with 11 bases left between them. Germline loops: CDR1 SGDLS, CDR2 YYNGEE. The assay was immunoSEQ multiplex PCR, and TCRdb's table has in-frame clones only and misses some. The profile shows about 2 million clones, approximately 94% of them singletons. The chain combines TRBV9 with TRBJ1-4, with D possibly TRBD1 on 6 matching bases. The TCR comes from a man aged 18 to 29 in good health. The sequencing input was naive CD8+ T cells sorted from blood. The DNA of the CDR3 is TGTGCCAGCAGTCTGACAGGCGCAACTAATGAAAAACTGTTTTTT. The encoded protein is CASSLTGATNEKLFF.